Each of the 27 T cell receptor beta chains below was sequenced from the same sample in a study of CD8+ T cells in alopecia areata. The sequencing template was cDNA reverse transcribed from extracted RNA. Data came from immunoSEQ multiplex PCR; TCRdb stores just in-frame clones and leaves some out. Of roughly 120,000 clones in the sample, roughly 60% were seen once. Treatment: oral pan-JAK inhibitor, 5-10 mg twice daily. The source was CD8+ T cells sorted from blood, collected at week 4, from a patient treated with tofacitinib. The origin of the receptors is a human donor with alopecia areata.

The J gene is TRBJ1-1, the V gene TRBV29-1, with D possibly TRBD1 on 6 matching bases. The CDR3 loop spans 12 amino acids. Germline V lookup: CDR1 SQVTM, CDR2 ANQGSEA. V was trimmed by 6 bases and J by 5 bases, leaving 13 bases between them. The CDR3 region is CSVHREGTEAFF. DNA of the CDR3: TGCAGCGTCCACAGGGAAGGGACTGAAGCTTTCTTT.

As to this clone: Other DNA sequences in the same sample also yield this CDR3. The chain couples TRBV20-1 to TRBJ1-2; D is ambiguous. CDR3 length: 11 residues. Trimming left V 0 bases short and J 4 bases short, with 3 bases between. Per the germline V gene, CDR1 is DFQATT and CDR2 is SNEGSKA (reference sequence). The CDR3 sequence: CSARDGYGYTF. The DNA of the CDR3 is TGCAGTGCTAGAGACGGCTATGGCTACACCTTC.

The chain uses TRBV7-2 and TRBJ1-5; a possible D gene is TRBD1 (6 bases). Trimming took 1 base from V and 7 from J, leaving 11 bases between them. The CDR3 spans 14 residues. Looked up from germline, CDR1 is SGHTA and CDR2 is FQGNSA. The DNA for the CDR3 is TGTGCCAGCAGCTTAGTTCAGGGGAGCCAGCCCCAGCATTTT. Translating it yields CASSLVQGSQPQHF.

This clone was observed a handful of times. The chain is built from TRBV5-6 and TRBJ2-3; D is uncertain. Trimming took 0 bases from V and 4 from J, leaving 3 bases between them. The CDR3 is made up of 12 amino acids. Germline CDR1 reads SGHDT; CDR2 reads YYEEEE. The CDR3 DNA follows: TGTGCCAGCAGCTTGGAATCAGATACGCAGTATTTT. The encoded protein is CASSLESDTQYF.

The CDR3 loop reads CSAWTELSLYEQYF. CDR3 nucleotide sequence: TGCAGCGCCTGGACAGAGCTATCACTTTACGAGCAGTACTTC. The chain joins TRBV29-1 to TRBJ2-7; D may be TRBD1 (6 bases). V dropped 7 bases and J dropped 4 bases, with 20 bases sitting between them. Germline V gene lookup returns CDR1 SQVTM and CDR2 ANQGSEA. The CDR3 sequence is 14 residues long.

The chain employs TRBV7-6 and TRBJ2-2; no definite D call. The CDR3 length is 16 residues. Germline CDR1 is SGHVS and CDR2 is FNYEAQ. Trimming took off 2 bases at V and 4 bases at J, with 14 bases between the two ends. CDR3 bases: TGTGCCAGCAGCTTATGGCACAGTACGGGCACCGGGGAGCTGTTTTTT. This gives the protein CASSLWHSTGTGELFF.

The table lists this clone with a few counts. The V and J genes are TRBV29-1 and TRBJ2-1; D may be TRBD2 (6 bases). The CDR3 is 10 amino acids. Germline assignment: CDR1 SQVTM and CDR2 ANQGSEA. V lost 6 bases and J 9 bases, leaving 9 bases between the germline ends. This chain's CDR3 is CSVQEGEQFF. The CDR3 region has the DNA TGCAGCGTACAGGAGGGTGAGCAGTTCTTC.

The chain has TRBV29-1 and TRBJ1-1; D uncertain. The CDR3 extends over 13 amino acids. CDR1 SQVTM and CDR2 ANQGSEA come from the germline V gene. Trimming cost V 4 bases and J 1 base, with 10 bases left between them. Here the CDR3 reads CSVVGWGNTEAFF. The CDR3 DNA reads TGCAGCGTTGTGGGTTGGGGGAACACTGAAGCTTTCTTT.

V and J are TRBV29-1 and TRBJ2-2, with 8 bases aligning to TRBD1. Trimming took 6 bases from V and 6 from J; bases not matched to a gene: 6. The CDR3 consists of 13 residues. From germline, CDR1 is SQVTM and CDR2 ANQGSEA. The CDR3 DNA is TGCAGCGTACAGGGGGAATGGGCCGGGGAGCTGTTTTTT. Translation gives CSVQGEWAGELFF.

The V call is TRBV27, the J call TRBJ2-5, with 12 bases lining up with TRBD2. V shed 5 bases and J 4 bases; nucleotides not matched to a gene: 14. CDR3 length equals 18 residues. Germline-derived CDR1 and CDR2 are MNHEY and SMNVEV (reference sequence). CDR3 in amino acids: CASSPLSSGGAVTETQYF. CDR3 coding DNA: TGTGCCAGCAGTCCCTTATCTAGCGGGGGGGCTGTTACAGAGACCCAGTACTTC.

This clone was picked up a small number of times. This CDR3 reads CASSQFTGDEQFF. CDR3 DNA sequence: TGCGCCAGCAGCCAATTTACAGGGGATGAGCAGTTCTTC. The chain joins TRBV4-1 to TRBJ2-1; the match to TRBD1 covers 7 bases. The CDR3 has 13 residues. Germline loops: CDR1 MGHRA, CDR2 YSYEKL. Trimming cost V 2 bases and J 8 bases; bases outside gene matches: 3.

The CDR3 nucleotides are TGCGCCAGCAGCTGGGACGCAGGGGAGACCCAGTACTTC. This encodes CASSWDAGETQYF. The V and J genes are TRBV5-1 and TRBJ2-5; D possibly matches TRBD1 or TRBD2 (5 bases each). Germline-derived CDR1 and CDR2 are SGHRS and YFSETQ. With 3 bases removed from V and 5 bases from J, the gap between germline ends came to 11 bases. The CDR3 spans 13 residues.

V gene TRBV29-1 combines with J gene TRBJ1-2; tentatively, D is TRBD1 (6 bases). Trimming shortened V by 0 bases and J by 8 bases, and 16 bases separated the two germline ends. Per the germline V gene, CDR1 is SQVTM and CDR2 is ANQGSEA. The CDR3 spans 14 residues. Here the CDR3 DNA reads TGCAGCGTTGAAGACGAGGACAGTCGAGGAGGCTACACCTTC. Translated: CSVEDEDSRGGYTF.

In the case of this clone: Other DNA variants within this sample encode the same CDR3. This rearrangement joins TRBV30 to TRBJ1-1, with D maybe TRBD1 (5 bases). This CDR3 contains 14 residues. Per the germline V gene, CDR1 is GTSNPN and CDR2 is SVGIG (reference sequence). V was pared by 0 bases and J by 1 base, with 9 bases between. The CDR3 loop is CAWSVLGGNTEAFF. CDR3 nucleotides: TGTGCCTGGAGTGTACTGGGGGGGAACACTGAAGCTTTCTTT.

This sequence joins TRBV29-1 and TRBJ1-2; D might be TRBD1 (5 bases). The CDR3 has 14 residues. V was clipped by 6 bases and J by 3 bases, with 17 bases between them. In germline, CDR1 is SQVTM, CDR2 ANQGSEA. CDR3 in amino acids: CSVEWGEDHYGYTF. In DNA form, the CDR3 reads TGCAGCGTCGAATGGGGGGAGGATCACTATGGCTACACCTTC.

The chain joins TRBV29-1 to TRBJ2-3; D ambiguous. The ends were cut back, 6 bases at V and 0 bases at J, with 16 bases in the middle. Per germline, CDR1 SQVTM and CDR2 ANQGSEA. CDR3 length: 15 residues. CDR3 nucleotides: TGCAGCGTCGTCCTGGGCCGTGATAGCACAGATACGCAGTATTTT. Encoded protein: CSVVLGRDSTDTQYF.

The CDR3 DNA follows: TGTGCCAGCAGGGGACAGGAACATTCTGGGGCCAACGTCCTGACTTTC. Protein product: CASRGQEHSGANVLTF. V usage is TRBV7-9 and J usage is TRBJ2-6; 8 bases align to TRBD1. The V segment lost 6 bases and the J segment 1 base; nucleotides outside the gene matches: 5. CDR3 length: 16 residues. Germline V gene data show CDR1 as SEHNR and CDR2 as FQNEAQ (reference sequence).

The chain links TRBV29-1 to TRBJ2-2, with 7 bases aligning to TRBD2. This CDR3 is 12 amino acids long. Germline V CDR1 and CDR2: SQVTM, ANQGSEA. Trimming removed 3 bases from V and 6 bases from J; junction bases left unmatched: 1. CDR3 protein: CSVEAGAGELFF. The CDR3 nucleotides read TGCAGCGTTGAGGCGGGAGCCGGGGAGCTGTTTTTT.

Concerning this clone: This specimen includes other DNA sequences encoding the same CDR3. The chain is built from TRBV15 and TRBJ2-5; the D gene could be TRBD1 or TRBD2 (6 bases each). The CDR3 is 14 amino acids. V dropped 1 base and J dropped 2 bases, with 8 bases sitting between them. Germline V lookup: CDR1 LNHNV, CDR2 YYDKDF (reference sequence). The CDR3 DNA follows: TGTGCCACCAGCAGAGCGGGGGCTCAAGAGACCCAGTACTTC. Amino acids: CATSRAGAQETQYF.

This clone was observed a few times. The CDR3 loop is CASSESYDQETQYF. CDR3 DNA: TGTGCCAGCAGTGAAAGCTACGATCAAGAGACCCAGTACTTC. V is TRBV25-1 and J is TRBJ2-5; D gene ambiguous. Between the trimmed V and J ends, which lost 2 bases and 2 bases, there was a span of 9 bases. CDR1 MGHDK and CDR2 SYGVNS come from the germline V gene. The CDR3 has 14 residues.

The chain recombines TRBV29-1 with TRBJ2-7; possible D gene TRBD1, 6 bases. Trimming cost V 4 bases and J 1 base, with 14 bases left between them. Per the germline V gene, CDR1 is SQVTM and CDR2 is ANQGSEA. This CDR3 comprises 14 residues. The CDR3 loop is CSVGTDGGSYEQYF. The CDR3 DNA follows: TGCAGCGTTGGGACAGATGGGGGATCCTACGAGCAGTACTTC.

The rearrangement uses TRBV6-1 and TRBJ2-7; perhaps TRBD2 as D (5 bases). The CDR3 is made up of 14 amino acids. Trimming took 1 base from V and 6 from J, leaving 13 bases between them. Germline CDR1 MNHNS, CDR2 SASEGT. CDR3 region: CASSEDEASSEQYF. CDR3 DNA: TGTGCCAGCAGTGAAGACGAGGCTAGCTCCGAGCAGTACTTC.

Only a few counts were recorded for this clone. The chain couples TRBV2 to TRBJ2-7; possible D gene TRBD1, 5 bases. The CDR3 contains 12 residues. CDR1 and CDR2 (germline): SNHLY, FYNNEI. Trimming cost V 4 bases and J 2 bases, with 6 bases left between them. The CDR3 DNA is TGTGCCAGCAGTGGACAGACCTACGAGCAGTACTTC. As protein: CASSGQTYEQYF.

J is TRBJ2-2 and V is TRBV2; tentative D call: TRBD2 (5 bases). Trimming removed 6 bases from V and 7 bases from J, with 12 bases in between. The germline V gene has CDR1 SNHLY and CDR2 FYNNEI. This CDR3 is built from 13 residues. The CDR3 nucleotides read TGTGCCAGCAGAGGGAATCGGGGCGGGGAGCTGTTTTTT. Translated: CASRGNRGGELFF.

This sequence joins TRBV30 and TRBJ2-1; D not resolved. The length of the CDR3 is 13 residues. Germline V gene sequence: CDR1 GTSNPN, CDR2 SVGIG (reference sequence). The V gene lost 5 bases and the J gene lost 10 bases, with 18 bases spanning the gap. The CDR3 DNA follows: TGTGCCTGGGGACGGATCCCCTGGAGAGAGCAGTTCTTC. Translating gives CAWGRIPWREQFF.

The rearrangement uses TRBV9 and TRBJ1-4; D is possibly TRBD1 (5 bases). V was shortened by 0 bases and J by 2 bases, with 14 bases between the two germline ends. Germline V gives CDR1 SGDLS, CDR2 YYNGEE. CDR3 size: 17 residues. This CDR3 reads CASSVDGGSSTNEKLFF. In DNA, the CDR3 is TGTGCCAGCAGCGTAGACGGGGGATCGAGCACTAATGAAAAACTGTTTTTT.

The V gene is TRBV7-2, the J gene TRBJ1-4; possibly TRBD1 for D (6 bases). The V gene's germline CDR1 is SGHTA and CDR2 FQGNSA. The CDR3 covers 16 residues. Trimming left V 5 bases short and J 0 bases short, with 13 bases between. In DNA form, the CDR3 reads TGTGCCAGCAGCCAGGGACACTTCACAACTAATGAAAAACTGTTTTTT. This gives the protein CASSQGHFTTNEKLFF.